Listed below are T cell receptor beta chains from one sample, sequenced in a study of beta chain features in type 1 diabetes. Assay: immunoSEQ multiplex PCR; the TCRdb copy retains only in-frame clones and omits some. The sample carries 50,000 or so clones, roughly 40% recorded once. The sample comprised Tregs from blood. All receptors derive from a young man with type 1 diabetes. CDR3s include the opening cysteine and the closing phenylalanine or tryptophan. D genes are given only for firm matches. Only some rows state a clone size, as once, few, many or a class for expanded clones.

v_gene	d_gene	abundance	j_gene	CDR3aa	CDR3nt
TRBV18	NA	NA	TRBJ2-2	CASSPRTITGELFF	TGTGCCAGCTCACCACGCACAATCACCGGGGAGCTGTTTTTT
TRBV15	TRBD1	NA	TRBJ2-7	CATSRDRLEEQYF	TGTGCCACCAGCAGGGACAGGCTCGAGGAGCAGTACTTC
TRBV19	NA	NA	TRBJ2-6	CASRIQGSGANVLTF	TGTGCCAGTAGGATACAGGGATCTGGGGCCAACGTCCTGACTTTC
TRBV28	TRBD2	few	TRBJ2-3	CASSRGASGASSTDTQYF	TGTGCCAGCAGTCGCGGGGCTAGCGGGGCTTCTAGCACAGATACGCAGTATTTT
TRBV5-1	TRBD1	few	TRBJ1-2	CASSLEQGYGYTF	TGCGCCAGCAGCTTGGAACAGGGGTATGGCTACACCTTC
TRBV6-6	NA	few	TRBJ2-1	CASSYTAYNEQFF	TGTGCCAGCAGTTACACTGCCTACAATGAGCAGTTCTTC
TRBV9	NA	NA	TRBJ2-3	CASTPGERSTDTQYF	TGTGCCAGCACCCCCGGGGAACGTTCCACAGATACGCAGTATTTT
TRBV7-2	NA	few	TRBJ1-2	CASSLGPGRVDYGYTF	TGTGCCAGCAGCTTAGGTCCGGGGAGGGTCGACTATGGCTACACCTTC
TRBV29-1	NA	NA	TRBJ1-1	CSVIQDTGTEAFF	TGCAGCGTTATACAAGATACGGGCACTGAAGCTTTCTTT
TRBV28	TRBD1	NA	TRBJ1-5	CASRQGSGQPQHF	TGTGCCAGTCGACAGGGGTCAGGTCAGCCCCAGCATTTT
TRBV28	NA	few	TRBJ2-3	CASSLSGAADTQYF	TGTGCCAGCAGTTTGTCAGGGGCGGCAGATACGCAGTATTTT
TRBV14	NA	few	TRBJ2-2	CASSQVTGTNTGELFF	TGTGCCAGCAGCCAAGTTACAGGGACGAACACCGGGGAGCTGTTTTTT
TRBV6-1	TRBD1	NA	TRBJ1-3	CASSEARGRVGERNTIYF	TGTGCCAGCAGTGAAGCCAGGGGGCGAGTTGGAGAGAGAAACACCATATATTTT
TRBV5-4	TRBD1	few	TRBJ1-5	CASSRNLGTGVNQPQHF	TGTGCCAGCAGCAGAAACCTCGGGACAGGGGTCAATCAGCCCCAGCATTTT
TRBV10-3	NA	NA	TRBJ1-1	CAISDPTGPEAFF	TGTGCCATCAGTGACCCTACAGGCCCTGAAGCTTTCTTT
TRBV6-1	NA	NA	TRBJ1-5	CASRRQKNQPQHF	TGTGCCAGCAGAAGACAGAAGAATCAGCCCCAGCATTTT
TRBV5-4	NA	few	TRBJ2-3	CASSYPDPGTQYF	TGTGCCAGCAGCTATCCAGATCCCGGGACTCAGTATTTT
TRBV28	TRBD2	few	TRBJ2-7	CASSSTSRSYEQYF	TGTGCCAGCAGTTCGACTAGCAGGTCCTACGAGCAGTACTTC
TRBV5-1	NA	few	TRBJ1-1	CASSSNTGNTEAFF	TGCGCCAGCAGTTCAAATACGGGGAACACTGAAGCTTTCTTT
TRBV28	TRBD1	NA	TRBJ1-5	CASSPPTGQGPSQPQHF	TGTGCCAGCAGTCCCCCTACGGGACAGGGCCCAAGTCAGCCCCAGCATTTT
TRBV6-5	NA	few	TRBJ2-3	CASGLDDGTDTQYF	TGTGCCAGCGGCCTAGATGATGGTACAGATACGCAGTATTTT
TRBV9	NA	NA	TRBJ2-5	CASSVTASVKSEETQYF	TGTGCCAGCAGCGTAACTGCTAGCGTAAAATCAGAAGAGACCCAGTACTTC
TRBV4-1	TRBD2	NA	TRBJ2-7	CASSQVFGGNYEQYF	TGCGCCAGCAGCCAAGTCTTCGGGGGGAACTACGAGCAGTACTTC
TRBV27	NA	few	TRBJ1-6	CASKAGEQFYNSPLHF	TGTGCCAGCAAGGCGGGGGAGCAATTTTATAATTCACCCCTCCACTTT
TRBV7-2	NA	NA	TRBJ2-1	CASSLRPYNEQFF	TGTGCCAGCAGCCTACGCCCGTACAATGAGCAGTTCTTC
TRBV14	NA	NA	TRBJ1-3	CASSRSYGSGNTIYF	TGTGCCAGCAGCCGAAGCTATGGCTCTGGAAACACCATATATTTT
TRBV7-9	TRBD1	NA	TRBJ1-2	CASSSGQFTDTGGYTF	TGTGCCAGCAGCTCGGGACAGTTTACCGACACAGGCGGCTACACCTTC
TRBV27	TRBD1	NA	TRBJ1-1	CASSLRTGGTEAFF	TGTGCCAGCAGTCTCAGGACAGGGGGCACTGAAGCTTTCTTT
TRBV28	TRBD2	few	TRBJ2-7	CASRELAGPSGYEQYF	TGTGCCAGCAGGGAACTAGCGGGTCCCTCGGGGTACGAGCAGTACTTC
TRBV27	NA	few	TRBJ2-7	CASSLRGAFGGKTYEQYF	TGTGCCAGCAGTTTAAGGGGCGCGTTCGGGGGAAAGACCTACGAGCAGTACTTC
TRBV29-1	NA	NA	TRBJ2-3	CSVDQGSSMATDTQYF	TGCAGCGTTGACCAAGGGAGTTCAATGGCCACAGATACGCAGTATTTT
TRBV6-5	TRBD1	NA	TRBJ1-2	CASRKGQDGGYTF	TGTGCCAGCAGAAAGGGACAGGACGGGGGCTACACCTTC
TRBV19	TRBD2	few	TRBJ2-1	CASSGSGRSHNEQFF	TGTGCCAGTAGTGGTAGCGGGAGAAGCCACAATGAGCAGTTCTTC
TRBV27	NA	NA	TRBJ1-5	CASSNAPEGRSNQPQHF	TGTGCCAGCAGTAACGCGCCGGAGGGAAGAAGCAATCAGCCCCAGCATTTT
TRBV28	NA	NA	TRBJ1-5	CASSLQVLSNQPQHF	TGTGCCAGCAGTCTACAGGTTCTGAGCAATCAGCCCCAGCATTTT
TRBV15	TRBD2	NA	TRBJ2-1	CATSRETSIFYNEQFF	TGTGCCACCAGCAGAGAGACTAGCATATTCTACAATGAGCAGTTCTTC
TRBV19	NA	NA	TRBJ2-2	CASSPGHLNTGELFF	TGTGCCAGTAGTCCGGGACATCTGAACACCGGGGAGCTGTTTTTT
TRBV9	NA	NA	TRBJ1-1	CASSAQGNTEAFF	TGTGCCAGCAGCGCACAGGGGAACACTGAAGCTTTCTTT
TRBV4-3	NA	NA	TRBJ2-5	CASSRQVQQVTETQYF	TGCGCCAGCAGCCGCCAGGTCCAACAGGTGACAGAGACCCAGTACTTC
TRBV5-4	TRBD2	NA	TRBJ2-1	CASSLGLAGANEQFF	TGTGCCAGCAGCTTGGGGCTAGCGGGAGCCAATGAGCAGTTCTTC